The clone carrying this T cell receptor (beta chain) has just a few counts. Antigen specificity is unknown. The CDR3 runs 13 residues. Germline-derived CDR1 and CDR2 are MDHEN and SYDVKM. V dropped 6 bases and J dropped 2; count of bases not matched to a gene: 3. RNA transcripts yielded amplified TCR beta CDR3 regions. When the TCR CDR3 underwent first-round RT-PCR, the HTBI primer set was used. Via MiXCR, TCRdb re-called the multiplex PCR reads, giving one row per CDR3 protein. There are 500,000 to 550,000 distinct CDR3 sequences in the sample; less than 25% occur only once, and 26% lies in the top ten. This entry is derived from a study of T cells in Graves' hyperthyroidism and ophthalmopathy. Overall study results and limits: Stable hyperthyroidism and ophthalmopathy were separated using 13 V-J signatures. Most expanded thyroid clonotypes above 0.001 recurred in blood.

J is TRBJ2-7 and V is TRBV28, with 8 positions matching TRBD2. The receptor comes from a man aged 18 to 30 with Graves' hyperthyroidism. Sequencing was done on a sample of blood. The CDR3 loop reads CASSGTRPYEQYF. CDR3 nucleotides: TGTGCCAGCAGCGGGACTAGGCCCTACGAGCAGTACTTC.